The 24 T cell receptor beta chains reported below all come from one sample, sequenced in a study of somatic mutations in cytotoxic T cells in rheumatoid arthritis. Some clones are missing from TCRdb's copy, which holds only in-frame ones; the method was immunoSEQ multiplex PCR. The sample has under 25,000 clones, around 85% seen once. The sample comprised CD8+ T cells sorted from blood. These receptors came from a woman between 40 and 50 years old with rheumatoid arthritis.

The chain joins TRBV5-1 to TRBJ1-2, with TRBD1 identical over 7 bases. Looked up from germline, CDR1 is SGHRS and CDR2 is YFSETQ. The ends lost 5 bases at V and 2 bases at J; junction bases unmatched: 12. The length of the CDR3 is 16 residues. The CDR3 region is CASRVPGGTENYGYTF. Here the CDR3 DNA reads TGCGCCAGCAGGGTCCCAGGGGGGACGGAGAACTATGGCTACACCTTC.

The chain joins TRBV5-1 to TRBJ2-1; D is undetermined. The CDR3 contains 15 residues. Germline V lookup: CDR1 SGHRS, CDR2 YFSETQ. V dropped 0 bases and J dropped 2 bases, with 9 bases sitting between them. The CDR3 sequence: CASSLVELAYNEQFF. CDR3 nucleotide sequence: TGCGCCAGCAGCTTGGTAGAACTGGCCTACAATGAGCAGTTCTTC.

V gene TRBV13 combines with J gene TRBJ2-1; TRBD2 is a possible D gene (6 bases). The V gene's germline CDR1 is PRHDT and CDR2 FYEKMQ (reference sequence). Deletions cut 6 bases from V and 7 bases from J, with 10 bases between. This CDR3 has 12 residues. CDR3 region: CASSSRGNEQFF. CDR3 sequence (DNA): TGTGCCAGCAGTTCCCGGGGGAATGAGCAGTTCTTC. Based on the CDR3 plus reference TRBV13 and TRBJ2-1, the full variable domain is AAGVIQSPRHLIKEKRETATLKCYPIPRHDTVYWYQQGPGQDPQFLISFYEKMQSDKGSIPDRFSAQQFSDYHSELNMSSLELGDSALYFCASSSRGNEQFFGPGTRLTVL.

In its sample, this clone was seen once. This chain uses TRBV5-1 with TRBJ2-2; a possible D gene is TRBD2 (5 bases). Germline V gene data show CDR1 as SGHRS and CDR2 as YFSETQ. This CDR3 contains 14 residues. V lost 1 base, J lost 6 bases, and 10 bases lay in between. Written as DNA, the CDR3 is TGCGCCAGCAGCTTGCCTAGCACTTCCGGGGAGCTGTTTTTT. It specifies CASSLPSTSGELFF.

The rearrangement joins TRBV11-2 to TRBJ2-7; D remains unclear. Trimming took 1 base from V and 3 from J, leaving 7 bases between them. CDR1 is SGHAT and CDR2 is FQNNGV in the germline V gene. The CDR3 extends over 13 amino acids. This CDR3 is CASSLGDLYEQYF. The DNA for the CDR3 is TGTGCCAGCAGCTTAGGAGATCTCTACGAGCAGTACTTC. Combining the CDR3 with reference TRBV11-2 and TRBJ2-7 gives the whole variable domain EAGVAQSPRYKIIEKRQSVAFWCNPISGHATLYWYQQILGQGPKLLIQFQNNGVVDDSQLPKDRFSAERLKGVDSTLKIQPAKLEDSAVYLCASSLGDLYEQYFGPGTRLTVT.

The chain joins TRBV7-3 to TRBJ2-1; D not certain. The CDR3 contains 16 residues. Germline-derived CDR1 and CDR2 are SGHTA and FQGTGA. The V end lost 6 bases, the J end lost 5 bases, and 20 bases lay between the germline ends. This chain's CDR3 is CASSPTDTQINNEQFF. The CDR3 DNA sequence: TGTGCCAGCAGTCCCACCGACACCCAGATTAACAATGAGCAGTTCTTC.

Comment on this clone: The junction differs from germline at one of its ends, possibly a read error. The rearrangement uses TRBV15 and TRBJ1-2, with a possible D match to TRBD1 (6 bases). The V gene's germline CDR1 is LNHNV and CDR2 YYDKDF (reference sequence). The CDR3 consists of 16 residues. The CDR3 reads CATSRERGGQLYGYTF. The CDR3 DNA reads as TGTGCCACCAGCCGAGAGAGGGGGGGACAACTCTATGGCTACACCTTC.

The chain couples TRBV2 to TRBJ1-2; 9 nucleotides align to TRBD1. Trimming removed 4 bases from V and 12 bases from J; junction bases left unmatched: 12. The germline V gene encodes CDR1 SNHLY and CDR2 FYNNEI. This CDR3 contains 14 residues. CDR3 nucleotide sequence: TGTGCCAGCAGTGCCCGGCTAACAGGGGGCGCGGACACCTTC. Translating it yields CASSARLTGGADTF.

The chain combines TRBV9 with TRBJ2-3; D is unresolved. The CDR3 consists of 11 residues. Trimming left V 3 bases short and J 6 bases short, with 5 bases between. CDR1 and CDR2 from the germline V gene are SGDLS and YYNGEE. CDR3 sequence (DNA): TGTGCCAGCAGCGGGCAGGATACGCAGTATTTT. Translating gives CASSGQDTQYF.

The chain combines TRBV7-9 with TRBJ2-7; 11 bases are a match to TRBD1. CDR1 and CDR2 (germline): SEHNR, FQNEAQ (reference sequence). The junction had 6 bases not matched to a gene; V was cut back by 2 bases and J by 3 bases. The CDR3 extends over 16 amino acids. CDR3 sequence: CASSLRVGQGDYEQYF. Here the CDR3 DNA reads TGTGCCAGCAGCTTACGAGTGGGACAGGGGGACTACGAGCAGTACTTC.

This clone appeared a single time. The chain combines TRBV5-4 with TRBJ2-7; TRBD1 matches at 7 bases. Losses at the gene ends were 4 bases for V and 3 bases for J; bases not matched to a gene: 4. This CDR3 has 13 residues. CDR1 is SGHNT and CDR2 is YYREEE in the germline V gene (reference sequence). The CDR3 here is CASSVGQDYEQYF. The CDR3 DNA sequence: TGTGCCAGCAGCGTAGGACAGGACTACGAGCAGTACTTC. Looking up the rest from reference TRBV5-4 and TRBJ2-7 gives the full variable domain: ETGVTQSPTHLIKTRGQQVTLRCSSQSGHNTVSWYQQALGQGPQFIFQYYREEENGRGNFPPRFSGLQFPNYSSELNVNALELDDSALYLCASSVGQDYEQYFGPGTRLTVT.

V and J are TRBV5-5 and TRBJ2-6; possible D gene TRBD1, 5 bases. The germline gives CDR1 SGHKS, CDR2 YYEKEE (reference sequence). V lost 4 bases, J lost 1 base, and 9 bases lay in between. This CDR3 has 15 residues. CDR3 residues: CASSEGESGANVLTF. The CDR3 nucleotides read TGTGCCAGCAGCGAAGGGGAATCTGGGGCCAACGTCCTGACTTTC. The variable domain in full, with the rest retrieved from reference TRBV5-5 and TRBJ2-6, is DAGVTQSPTHLIKTRGQQVTLRCSPISGHKSVSWYQQVLGQGPQFIFQYYEKEERGRGNFPDRFSARQFPNYSSELNVNALLLGDSALYLCASSEGESGANVLTFGAGSRLTVL.

The chain has TRBV6-5 and TRBJ2-3, with a weak D call TRBD2 (6 bases). V gave up 2 bases and J gave up 10 bases, with 13 bases separating them. Germline V gene sequence: CDR1 MNHEY, CDR2 SVGAGI. The CDR3 has 13 amino acids. The CDR3 coding sequence is TGTGCCAGCAGTTACCGGGCGGGAAAGGCGCAGTATTTT. It translates to CASSYRAGKAQYF.

This sequence joins TRBV5-6 and TRBJ2-3, with 11 bases identical to TRBD1. V shed 1 base and J 0 bases; nucleotides not matched to a gene: 1. Per the germline V gene, CDR1 is SGHDT and CDR2 is YYEEEE. The CDR3 contains 16 residues. As DNA, the CDR3 is TGTGCCAGCAGCTTGAGGGACAGGGGGAGCACAGATACGCAGTATTTT. Protein product: CASSLRDRGSTDTQYF.

The chain has TRBV27 and TRBJ2-1; a weak D match, TRBD2 (6 bases). This CDR3 has 11 amino acids. Germline assignment: CDR1 MNHEY and CDR2 SMNVEV (reference sequence). The germline V and J ends were trimmed by 8 bases and 12 bases, with 14 bases remaining between them. CDR3 DNA: TGTGCCAGCGCGACCGGGAGCCTGCAGTTCTTC. This sequence encodes CASATGSLQFF.

The chain combines TRBV6-5 with TRBJ1-1; D gene uncertain. The CDR3 has 13 residues. Trimming took off 7 bases at V and 8 bases at J, with 17 bases between the two ends. Germline CDR1 MNHEY, CDR2 SVGAGI. CDR3 sequence: CASTTRDTREAFF. DNA of the CDR3: TGTGCCAGCACCACCCGAGACACACGGGAAGCTTTCTTT.

The rearrangement joins TRBV2 to TRBJ1-4; D not certain. There are 14 residues in the CDR3. From germline, CDR1 is SNHLY and CDR2 FYNNEI. Trimming left V 6 bases short and J 5 bases short, with 13 bases between. CDR3 loop: CASRWEGGNEKLFF. CDR3 nucleotides: TGTGCCAGCAGGTGGGAGGGAGGGAATGAAAAACTGTTTTTT.

The chain carries TRBV7-2 and TRBJ1-2; no firm D call. The germline CDR1 and CDR2 sequences are SGHTA and FQGNSA. Trimming shortened V by 2 bases and J by 6 bases, and 10 bases separated the two germline ends. The CDR3 consists of 13 residues. In DNA form, the CDR3 reads TGTGCCAGCAGCTTACCCCTTCCTAATGGCTACACCTTC. Translating gives CASSLPLPNGYTF.

The chain uses TRBV13 and TRBJ1-1, with D unresolved. Germline V gene data show CDR1 as PRHDT and CDR2 as FYEKMQ (reference sequence). CDR3 length equals 13 residues. V lost 8 bases and J 5 bases, leaving 15 bases between the germline ends. The CDR3 is CASDSVGRTEAFF. The CDR3, as DNA: TGTGCCAGCGACTCGGTCGGGAGAACTGAAGCTTTCTTT.

This chain links TRBV5-6 with TRBJ2-7, with no clear D. Germline V gene sequence: CDR1 SGHDT, CDR2 YYEEEE. This CDR3 is 15 amino acids long. Trimming shortened V by 5 bases and J by 2 bases, and 17 bases separated the two germline ends. CDR3: CASSPPGSIAYEQYF. CDR3 in DNA: TGTGCCAGCAGTCCCCCGGGTAGCATCGCCTACGAGCAGTACTTC.

The chain has TRBV30 and TRBJ2-3, with TRBD2 matching 7 bases. V shed 3 bases and J 2 bases; nucleotides not matched to a gene: 5. The germline CDR1 and CDR2 sequences are GTSNPN and SVGIG (reference sequence). The CDR3 runs to 14 residues. CDR3 DNA: TGTGCCTGGAGACTAGCGTCGCTCACAGATACGCAGTATTTT. Its translation: CAWRLASLTDTQYF.

This clone came up once. The chain is built from TRBV6-1 and TRBJ2-3, with D hard to call. V gave up 5 bases and J gave up 5 bases, with 14 bases separating them. Germline V gives CDR1 MNHNS, CDR2 SASEGT. The CDR3 runs 14 residues. This CDR3 reads CASSRDGTGDTQYF. The CDR3 DNA is TGTGCCAGCAGTCGCGACGGTACGGGAGATACGCAGTATTTT.

This clone occurred a few times. The chain combines TRBV5-1 with TRBJ2-2, with 9 positions matching TRBD1. The ends lost 6 bases at V and 7 bases at J; junction bases unmatched: 16. The CDR3 extends over 17 amino acids. Germline V CDR1 and CDR2: SGHRS, YFSETQ. CDR3: CASTTPKGQGNNGELFF. In DNA form, the CDR3 reads TGCGCCAGCACTACTCCTAAAGGACAGGGGAATAACGGGGAGCTGTTTTTT.

The J gene is TRBJ2-7, the V gene TRBV27; tentative D call: TRBD2 (6 bases). Germline CDR1 MNHEY, CDR2 SMNVEV (reference sequence). This CDR3 has 13 amino acids. Trimming shortened V by 6 bases and J by 5 bases, and 14 bases separated the two germline ends. CDR3 nucleotides: TGTGCCAGCAGCCCCCGATGGGGGGACGAGCAGTACTTC. Translating gives CASSPRWGDEQYF.